The next 5 T cell receptor beta chains were all read from a single sample in a study of blood T cell repertoires in COVID-19. The method was immunoSEQ multiplex PCR; TCRdb's version includes in-frame clones alone and lacks a portion of them. The repertoire holds about 250,000 clones, with 86% as singletons. The source material was peripheral blood. Receptors were obtained from a woman aged 55 to 70 who had recovered from COVID-19.

The chain recombines TRBV13 with TRBJ2-3, with D tentatively TRBD1 (5 bases). The length of the CDR3 is 14 residues. CDR1 is PRHDT and CDR2 is FYEKMQ in the germline V gene (reference sequence). Trimming took off 0 bases at V and 5 bases at J, with 9 bases between the two ends. CDR3 sequence: CASSLGQALDTQYF. The CDR3 nucleotides read TGTGCCAGCAGCTTAGGACAGGCCTTAGATACGCAGTATTTT.

The chain is built from TRBV28 and TRBJ2-7, with a weak D call TRBD1 (5 bases). The germline CDR1 and CDR2 sequences are MDHEN and SYDVKM. The CDR3 is 11 amino acids. V dropped 11 bases and J dropped 6 bases, with 14 bases sitting between them. This chain's CDR3 is CAAHVRGEQYF. CDR3 DNA sequence: TGTGCCGCTCACGTAAGGGGCGAGCAGTACTTC.

In its sample, this clone was seen a few times. The V call is TRBV19, the J call TRBJ2-1, with 9 bases identical to TRBD1. V trimming: 5 bases; J trimming: 6 bases; junction bases outside the gene matches: 11. Germline-derived CDR1 and CDR2 are LNHDA and SQIVND (reference sequence). There are 16 residues in the CDR3. The CDR3 DNA reads as TGTGCCAGTAGTCCTTCCCGGACAGGGGAGGTCAATGAGCAGTTCTTC. This translates into CASSPSRTGEVNEQFF. Supplemented by reference TRBV19 and TRBJ2-1, the full variable domain reads DGGITQSPKYLFRKEGQNVTLSCEQNLNHDAMYWYRQDPGQGLRLIYYSQIVNDFQKGDIAEGYSVSREKKESFPLTVTSAQKNPTAFYLCASSPSRTGEVNEQFFGPGTRLTVL.

In DNA, the CDR3 is TGTGCCATCAGCTACGTACAGGGTCCTCCTGATACGCAGTATTTT. Its protein product is CAISYVQGPPDTQYF. The chain couples TRBV10-3 to TRBJ2-3; maybe TRBD1 (6 bases). Germline V gives CDR1 ENHRY, CDR2 SYGVKD. V lost 6 bases, J lost 6 bases, and 19 bases lay in between. The length of the CDR3 is 15 residues.

This chain connects TRBV7-2 to TRBJ2-5; D is unclear. V lost 1 base to trimming and J lost 5 bases, with 8 bases between them. The CDR3 is made up of 13 amino acids. Germline-derived CDR1 and CDR2 are SGHTA and FQGNSA. The CDR3 protein is CASSLDLRETQYF. CDR3 DNA: TGTGCCAGCAGCTTAGACCTCCGGGAGACCCAGTACTTC.